This T cell receptor beta chain was documented in a study of T cells expressing NK-cell markers. General observations from the study: Topping the CD3+CD56-NKG2C+ fraction as well were these clonotypes, in several donors.

Of note for this clonotype: Antigen: not known.

Germline CDR1 and CDR2: KGHSH and LQKENI. This CDR3 is built from 15 residues. TCRdb reanalyzed the 5' RACE reads and collapses them to one entry per CDR3 protein, without DNA. The sample data list 450,000 to 600,000 distinct CDR3 sequences. The receptor was derived from a man between 18 and 35 years old in good health. This chain connects TRBV18 to TRBJ2-1; TCRdb selects TRBD1, and the lack of DNA leaves this call unchecked. The source material was blood T cells: a sorted CD56 or NKG2C T cell subset, CD4+ or CD8+ T cells, or bulk PBMC T cells (not recorded which). The CDR3 sequence is CASSPTERWSGEQFF.